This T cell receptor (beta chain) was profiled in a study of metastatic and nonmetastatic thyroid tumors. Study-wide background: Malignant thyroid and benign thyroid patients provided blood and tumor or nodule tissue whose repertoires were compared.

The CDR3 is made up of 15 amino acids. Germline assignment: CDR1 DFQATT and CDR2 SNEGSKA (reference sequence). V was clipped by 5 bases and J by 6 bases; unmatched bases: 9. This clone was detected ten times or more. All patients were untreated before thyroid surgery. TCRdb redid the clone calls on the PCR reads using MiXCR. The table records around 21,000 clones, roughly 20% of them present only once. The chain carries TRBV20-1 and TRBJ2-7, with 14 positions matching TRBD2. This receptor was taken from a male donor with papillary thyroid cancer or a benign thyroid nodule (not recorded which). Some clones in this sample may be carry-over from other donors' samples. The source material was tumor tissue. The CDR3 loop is CSARSGTSGRGEQYF. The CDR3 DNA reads TGCAGTGCTCGCAGCGGGACTAGCGGGAGAGGCGAGCAGTACTTC.